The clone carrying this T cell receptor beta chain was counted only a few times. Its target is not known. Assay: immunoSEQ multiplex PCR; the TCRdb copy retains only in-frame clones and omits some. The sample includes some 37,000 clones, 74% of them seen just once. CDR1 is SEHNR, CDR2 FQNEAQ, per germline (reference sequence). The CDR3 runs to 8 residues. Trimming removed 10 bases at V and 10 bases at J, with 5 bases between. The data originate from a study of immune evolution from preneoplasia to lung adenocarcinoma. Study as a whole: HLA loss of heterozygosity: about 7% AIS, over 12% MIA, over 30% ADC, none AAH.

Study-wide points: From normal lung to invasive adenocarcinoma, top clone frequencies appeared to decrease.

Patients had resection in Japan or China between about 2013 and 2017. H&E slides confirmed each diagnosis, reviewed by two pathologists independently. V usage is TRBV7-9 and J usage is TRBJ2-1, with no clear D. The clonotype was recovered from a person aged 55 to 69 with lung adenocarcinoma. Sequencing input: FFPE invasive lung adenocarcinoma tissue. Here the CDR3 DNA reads TGTGCCACAGACGAGCAGTTCTTC. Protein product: CATDEQFF.